This TCR beta chain was found in a study of T cells in Graves' hyperthyroidism and ophthalmopathy. Trimming stripped 1 base from V and 0 bases from J, with 7 bases between. The CDR3 totals 14 residues. CDR1 and CDR2 (germline): SGHTA, FQGNSA. This clonotype was seen ten or more times. Diagnoses were made from clinical symptoms, serum measures (thyroxine and TRAb), thyroid ultrasound and orbital computed tomography. TCR beta CDR3 regions were amplified from RNA transcripts. A first-round RT-PCR of the TCR CDR3 used the HTBI primer set. A single record per CDR3 protein comes from TCRdb applying MiXCR to the multiplex PCR reads. This table holds about 610,000 distinct CDR3 sequences, over 12% found once.

Specimen: blood. The chain joins TRBV7-2 to TRBJ2-7; unclear D gene. This clonotype was sampled from a woman in her thirties or forties with Graves' ophthalmopathy. Here the CDR3 reads CASSLDVNSYEQYF. The DNA of the CDR3 is TGTGCCAGCAGCTTAGACGTCAACTCCTACGAGCAGTACTTC.